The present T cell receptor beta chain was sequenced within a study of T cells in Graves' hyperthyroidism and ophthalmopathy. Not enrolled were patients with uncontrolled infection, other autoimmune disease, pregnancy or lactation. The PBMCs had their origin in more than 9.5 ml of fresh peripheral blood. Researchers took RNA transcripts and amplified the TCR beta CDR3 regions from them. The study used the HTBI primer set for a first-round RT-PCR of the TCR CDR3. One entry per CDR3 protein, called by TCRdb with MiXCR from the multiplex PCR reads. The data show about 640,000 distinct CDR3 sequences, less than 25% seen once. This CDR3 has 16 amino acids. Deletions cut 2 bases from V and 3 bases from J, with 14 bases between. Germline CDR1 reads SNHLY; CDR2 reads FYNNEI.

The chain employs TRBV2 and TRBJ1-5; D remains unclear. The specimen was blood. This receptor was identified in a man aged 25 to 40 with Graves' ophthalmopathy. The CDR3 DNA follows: TGTGCCAGCAGTGAAATTAATGGGTTTACCAATCAGCCCCAGCATTTT. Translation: CASSEINGFTNQPQHF.